The 21 T cell receptor beta chains in this list originate from one sample, sequenced in a study of cytomegalovirus exposure and HLA in healthy donors. It was with 60 Vbeta and 13 Jbeta primers that the PCR ran. The repertoire was sequenced with immunoSEQ multiplex PCR; TCRdb's copy has only in-frame clones and lacks some. The sample data list under 90,000 clones. Sequences were obtained from PBMCs. The source is a female donor in good health and CMV-seropositive.

As to this clone: Other nucleotide sequences from this sample produce the same CDR3. The chain combines TRBV7-2 with TRBJ2-5; D gene uncertain. Germline V gene data show CDR1 as SGHTA and CDR2 as FQGNSA. The CDR3 is 11 residues long. The germline V and J ends were trimmed by 5 bases and 2 bases, with 3 bases remaining between them. The CDR3 DNA follows: TGTGCCAGCAGCCGTCAAGAGACCCAGTACTTC. This sequence encodes CASSRQETQYF.

The chain links TRBV4-3 to TRBJ1-4, with 9 bases identical to TRBD1. Germline V gene sequence: CDR1 LGHNA, CDR2 YSLEER. The length of the CDR3 is 15 residues. The junction had 10 bases not matched to a gene; V was cut back by 3 bases and J by 11 bases. This chain's CDR3 is CASSHQGQGTDKLFF. In DNA form, the CDR3 reads TGCGCCAGCAGCCATCAAGGACAGGGGACCGACAAACTGTTTTTT.

This chain uses TRBV18 with TRBJ2-1; 13 nucleotides line up with TRBD2. With 2 bases clipped from V and 5 bases from J, the junction kept 3 bases outside the gene matches. CDR1 is KGHSH, CDR2 LQKENI, per germline. The CDR3 consists of 16 residues. The CDR3 coding sequence is TGTGCCAGCTCACCAGACGGACTAGCGGGGGACAATGAGCAGTTCTTC. Translated, it gives CASSPDGLAGDNEQFF.

The chain has TRBV5-5 and TRBJ2-5; D gene uncertain. The J call may not be correct, given that the DNA end is closer to TRBJ2-7. This CDR3 has 13 residues. The V gene's germline CDR1 is SGHKS and CDR2 YYEKEE (reference sequence). The CDR3 spells CASSLSVIYEQYF. CDR3 nucleotides: TGTGCCAGCAGCTTGTCGGTCATCTACGAGCAGTACTTC.

V gene TRBV2 combines with J gene TRBJ2-5; 11 bases line up with TRBD2. From germline, CDR1 is SNHLY and CDR2 FYNNEI. The V and J ends lost 4 bases and 2 bases, in that order; junction bases with no gene match: 0. The CDR3 loop spans 14 amino acids. The CDR3 here is CASSGLAGQETQYF. For the CDR3, the DNA is TGTGCCAGCAGTGGACTAGCGGGGCAAGAGACCCAGTACTTC.

This chain joins TRBV5-4 and TRBJ2-5; TRBD1 is a possible D gene (6 bases). Germline-derived CDR1 and CDR2 are SGHNT and YYREEE (reference sequence). Trimming stripped 4 bases from V and 3 bases from J, with 10 bases between. The CDR3 runs 13 residues. CDR3 in DNA: TGTGCCAGCAGCGGGGACAAAAAAGAGACCCAGTACTTC. This encodes CASSGDKKETQYF. Drawing the rest from reference TRBV5-4 and TRBJ2-5, the complete variable domain is ETGVTQSPTHLIKTRGQQVTLRCSSQSGHNTVSWYQQALGQGPQFIFQYYREEENGRGNFPPRFSGLQFPNYSSELNVNALELDDSALYLCASSGDKKETQYFGPGTRLLVL.

The chain carries TRBV5-1 and TRBJ1-2; D is perhaps TRBD1 (5 bases). This CDR3 has 14 amino acids. Germline lookup yields CDR1 SGHRS and CDR2 YFSETQ. The V and J ends lost 0 bases and 6 bases respectively, with 12 bases between them. The chain's CDR3 is CASSLESGWDGYTF. CDR3 bases: TGCGCCAGCAGCTTGGAGTCAGGGTGGGATGGCTACACCTTC.

The V and J genes are TRBV30 and TRBJ1-1, with a possible D match to TRBD1 (6 bases). Germline CDR1 GTSNPN, CDR2 SVGIG (reference sequence). V gave up 4 bases and J gave up 5 bases, with 17 bases separating them. The CDR3 consists of 14 residues. CDR3 coding DNA: TGTGCCTGGACCCCACGGGGGGCGAGGACTGAAGCTTTCTTT. It is translated as CAWTPRGARTEAFF.

The V gene is TRBV4-1, the J gene TRBJ2-6, with 7 bases matching TRBD2. Per the germline V gene, CDR1 is MGHRA and CDR2 is YSYEKL. The CDR3 runs 16 residues. Unmatched junction bases numbered 2, after V lost 1 base and J lost 2 bases. The CDR3 spells CASSQVGGTGANVLTF. The CDR3 bases are TGCGCCAGCAGCCAAGTGGGGGGGACTGGGGCCAACGTCCTGACTTTC.

This CDR3 is CASSPGTGGREQYF. The DNA of the CDR3 is TGTGCCAGCAGCCCCGGGACAGGGGGCCGGGAGCAGTACTTC. The gene calls are TRBV5-6 and TRBJ2-7; TRBD1 matches 12 bases. The CDR3 sequence is 14 residues long. In germline, CDR1 is SGHDT, CDR2 YYEEEE. The V segment lost 4 bases and the J segment 7 bases; nucleotides outside the gene matches: 6. Supplemented by reference TRBV5-6 and TRBJ2-7, the full variable domain reads DAGVTQSPTHLIKTRGQQVTLRCSPKSGHDTVSWYQQALGQGPQFIFQYYEEEERQRGNFPDRFSGHQFPNYSSELNVNALLLGDSALYLCASSPGTGGREQYFGPGTRLTVT.

The rearrangement joins TRBV4-1 to TRBJ2-7, with TRBD1 matching 8 bases. After removal of 3 bases from V and 11 bases from J, the junction contained 15 bases not matched to a gene. Germline values: CDR1 MGHRA, CDR2 YSYEKL. This CDR3 comprises 15 residues. This chain's CDR3 is CASSQTGTGELRKYF. CDR3 nucleotide sequence: TGCGCCAGCAGCCAGACCGGGACAGGCGAGTTGAGGAAGTACTTC.

This chain connects TRBV28 to TRBJ2-3, with 13 bases aligning to TRBD2. Germline V gives CDR1 MDHEN, CDR2 SYDVKM. V was pared by 3 bases and J by 1 base, with 16 bases of the junction left unmatched. There are 21 residues in the CDR3. This CDR3 reads CASSLITSGRVRIWGTDTQYF. CDR3 in DNA: TGTGCCAGCAGTTTGATAACTAGCGGGAGGGTACGAATCTGGGGCACAGATACGCAGTATTTT.

J is TRBJ2-7 and V is TRBV27, with TRBD2 identical over 14 bases. CDR1 and CDR2 (germline): MNHEY, SMNVEV (reference sequence). The CDR3 contains 16 residues. With 6 bases clipped from V and 2 bases from J, the junction kept 6 bases outside the gene matches. The CDR3 DNA is TGTGCCAGCAGCGTAGGACTAGCGGGAGGTCCCTACGAGCAGTACTTC. It yields the protein CASSVGLAGGPYEQYF.

J is TRBJ2-7 and V is TRBV5-5; 10 positions agree with TRBD1. The V segment lost 4 bases and the J segment 2 bases; nucleotides outside the gene matches: 6. The CDR3 is 15 amino acids. The germline gives CDR1 SGHKS, CDR2 YYEKEE (reference sequence). CDR3 in DNA: TGTGCCAGCAGCCGAATTGGACAGGGGGCCTACGAGCAGTACTTC. Protein: CASSRIGQGAYEQYF.

Regarding this clone: The junction departs from germline at one end; a sequencing error may be responsible. This sequence joins TRBV29-1 and TRBJ2-7, with 7 bases matching TRBD2. Germline CDR1 reads SQVTM; CDR2 reads ANQGSEA. The CDR3 is 11 residues long. The CDR3 sequence is CSAHGRDYRGF. CDR3 in DNA: TGCAGCGCCCACGGTCGGGACTACCGGGGCTTC.

J is TRBJ2-1 and V is TRBV11-2; 10 bases fit TRBD2. J gave up 5 bases and V 1 base, and 5 bases lay outside the gene matches. This CDR3 is 16 amino acids long. Germline V gene sequence: CDR1 SGHAT, CDR2 FQNNGV. CDR3 nucleotides: TGTGCCAGCAGCTTAGGCGGACTAGCGGTTAACAATGAGCAGTTCTTC. Its protein is CASSLGGLAVNNEQFF. Full variable domain (remainder filled in from reference TRBV11-2 and TRBJ2-1): EAGVAQSPRYKIIEKRQSVAFWCNPISGHATLYWYQQILGQGPKLLIQFQNNGVVDDSQLPKDRFSAERLKGVDSTLKIQPAKLEDSAVYLCASSLGGLAVNNEQFFGPGTRLTVL.

This sequence joins TRBV2 and TRBJ2-3; the D is unclear. Germline CDR1 SNHLY, CDR2 FYNNEI. CDR3 size: 15 residues. V was cut by 5 bases and J by 1 base, with 13 bases left in between. The CDR3 sequence is CASSTMTGGTDTQYF. In DNA, the CDR3 is TGTGCCAGCAGTACGATGACTGGTGGCACAGATACGCAGTATTTT.

V and J are TRBV6-4 and TRBJ2-3; TRBD2 matches 9 bases. V lost 6 bases to trimming and J lost 1 base; unmatched junction nucleotides: 2. CDR3 length equals 14 residues. Per the germline V gene, CDR1 is MRHNA and CDR2 is SNTAGT. CDR3 amino acids: CASSASGGTDTQYF. CDR3 nucleotides: TGTGCCAGCAGCGCTAGCGGGGGCACAGATACGCAGTATTTT.

V and J are TRBV20-1 and TRBJ1-1, with TRBD1 as a possible D gene (6 bases). The CDR3 contains 11 residues. CDR1 is DFQATT, CDR2 SNEGSKA, per germline (reference sequence). Trimming removed 7 bases at V and 11 bases at J, with 17 bases between. The CDR3 here is CSVPRGSRAFF. The DNA for the CDR3 is TGCAGTGTCCCCAGGGGAAGTAGGGCTTTCTTT.

The V call is TRBV29-1, the J call TRBJ2-1, with a tentative D call TRBD2 (6 bases). Deletions cut 8 bases from V and 0 bases from J, with 14 bases between. The CDR3 runs to 14 residues. Germline V gene data show CDR1 as SQVTM and CDR2 as ANQGSEA. CDR3: CSLLGSGSYNEQFF. The CDR3 DNA reads TGCAGCTTGCTCGGGAGCGGCTCCTACAATGAGCAGTTCTTC.

The V gene is TRBV30, the J gene TRBJ2-1, with TRBD1 matching over 8 bases. V was clipped by 4 bases and J by 9 bases; unmatched bases: 5. This CDR3 has 12 residues. CDR1 is GTSNPN, CDR2 SVGIG, per germline (reference sequence). The CDR3 region is CAWNQGAGEQFF. The CDR3 DNA is TGTGCCTGGAACCAGGGGGCAGGTGAGCAGTTCTTC. The full variable domain, completed using reference TRBV30 and TRBJ2-1, is SQTIHQWPATLVQPVGSPLSLECTVEGTSNPNLYWYRQAAGRGLQLLFYSVGIGQISSEVPQNLSASRPQDRQFILSSKKLLLSDSGFYLCAWNQGAGEQFFGPGTRLTVL.